This T cell receptor (beta chain) appears in the sequencing data of a study of CD8 T cells in ankylosing spondylitis. TCRdb re-called the 5' RACE reads with MiXCR, one entry per CDR3 protein. The sample contains approximately 180,000 distinct CDR3 sequences, about 18% of which appear only once. This clonotype was counted ten times or more. The V end was cut by 2 bases, the J end by 0 bases, with 6 bases between. CDR3 length: 14 amino acids. The TCR sequence derives from a male donor between 5 and 29 years old with ankylosing spondylitis or in good health (not recorded which). The chain combines TRBV12-3 or TRBV12-4 with TRBJ2-3, with D uncertain. What was sequenced was blood, either unsorted or a sorted T cell fraction (not recorded which). The CDR3 DNA is TGTGCCAGCAGTTTACCCCCTAGCACAGATACGCAGTATTTT. Protein: CASSLPPSTDTQYF.